Reported below is one T cell receptor (beta chain). The data were obtained in a study of blood T cell repertoires in COVID-19. About the research overall: Samples representing acute and convalescent COVID-19 were sourced from the United States, Italy and Spain. In each case, the material was cDNA or gDNA derived from T cells, B-cell-depleted T cells, or PBMCs.

Trimming took 5 bases from V and 2 from J; bases not matched to a gene: 14. The length of the CDR3 is 19 residues. CDR1 is MNHEY, CDR2 SMNVEV, per germline (reference sequence). In the original workflow: Cell counts per sample came from amplifying reference gene primers. Sequencing used immunoSEQ multiplex PCR; TCRdb keeps in-frame clones, though not all of them. V, J and clone size were drawn from that table, and D and trimming were deduced from the DNA. This table holds 100,000 to 150,000 clones, over 75% found once. This clonotype originated in a man aged 80 or over with active or convalescent COVID-19. Sequencing was done on a sample of peripheral blood. J is TRBJ2-2 and V is TRBV27; 10 bases are a match to TRBD2. The DNA of the CDR3 is TGTGCCAGCAGTCCTGGAGTAGCGGGGGGCCACGCCAACACCGGGGAGCTGTTTTTT. As protein: CASSPGVAGGHANTGELFF.